What follows are 32 T cell receptor beta chains derived from one specimen sequenced in a study of post-analysis software for immune sequencing data. Study-wide results and limits: In patients, TRBV5-6, TRBV5-1 and TRBV20-1 belonged to five or six TRBV segments found more frequently than in controls.

Prepared libraries of TCR beta cDNA carried unique molecular identifiers. MiXCR, applied by TCRdb to the PCR reads, yields one record per CDR3 protein. Counted here are more than 500,000 distinct CDR3 sequences, 30% to 40% occurring once; the ten biggest clones make up less than 6%. These receptors are not linked to any known antigen. Sequenced sample: blood. These receptors were obtained from a girl under 18 with multiple sclerosis.

This clonotype was seen a few times. The chain uses TRBV6-9 and TRBJ2-7; no firm D call. The CDR3 contains 15 residues. V lost 8 bases and J lost 1, with 18 bases in between. In germline, CDR1 is MNHGY, CDR2 SVAAGI. The CDR3 DNA follows: TGTGCCAGCCCTAAAAAAAATCGGCCGTCCTACGAGCAGTACTTC. Translated: CASPKKNRPSYEQYF.

Remarks on this clonotype: The junction does not match germline at one end; this may be a read error. The rearrangement uses TRBV7-2 and TRBJ2-5, with D unclear. This CDR3 contains 13 residues. Germline V lookup: CDR1 SGHTA, CDR2 FQGNSA. The CDR3 region is CVSSFGPLKTQYF. The CDR3 DNA follows: TGTGTCAGCAGCTTTGGACCGCTTAAGACCCAGTACTTC.

V is TRBV6-4 and J is TRBJ1-2; 8 bases are shared with TRBD1. The CDR3 consists of 15 residues. V gave up 4 bases and J gave up 1 base; unmatched junction bases: 5. In germline, CDR1 is MRHNA, CDR2 SNTAGT. The CDR3 coding sequence is TGTGCCAGCAGTGTGGACACAGGGGGTAACTATGGCTACACCTTC. Protein sequence: CASSVDTGGNYGYTF.

In its sample, this clonotype was seen a few times. The V and J genes are TRBV14 and TRBJ2-7, with D possibly called TRBD1 or TRBD2 (5 bases each). Germline V CDR1 and CDR2: SGHDN, FVKESK. Trimming removed 1 base from V and 7 bases from J, with 17 bases in between. The CDR3 spans 15 residues. The CDR3 nucleotides read TGTGCCAGCAGCCAAGTAGCAGGGAGCCTTACGGAGCAGTACTTC. Its protein is CASSQVAGSLTEQYF. Full variable domain (outside the CDR3, taken from reference TRBV14 and TRBJ2-7): EAGVTQFPSHSVIEKGQTVTLRCDPISGHDNLYWYRRVMGKEIKFLLHFVKESKQDESGMPNNRFLAERTGGTYSTLKVQPAELEDSGVYFCASSQVAGSLTEQYFGPGTRLTVT.

The chain joins TRBV6-4 to TRBJ1-1, with D unclear. The germline V and J ends were trimmed by 6 bases and 1 base, with 9 bases remaining between them. The germline V gene has CDR1 MRHNA and CDR2 SNTAGT. The CDR3 is 13 residues long. CDR3 nucleotide sequence: TGTGCCAGCAGCTTTGACGCGAACACTGAAGCTTTCTTT. It encodes CASSFDANTEAFF.

The gene calls are TRBV9 and TRBJ1-2, with a weak D call TRBD1 (5 bases). Germline CDR1 SGDLS, CDR2 YYNGEE. V lost 0 bases and J 7 bases, leaving 19 bases between the germline ends. The CDR3 runs 16 residues. The CDR3 region is CASSVAGSGTHRGYTF. The DNA for the CDR3 is TGTGCCAGCAGCGTAGCAGGGTCGGGCACCCACCGTGGCTACACCTTC.

The chain joins TRBV10-3 to TRBJ1-2; a weak D match, TRBD1 (6 bases). V was cut by 1 base and J by 7 bases, with 13 bases left in between. CDR3 length: 14 residues. Germline loops: CDR1 ENHRY, CDR2 SYGVKD. The CDR3 nucleotides read TGTGCCATCAGTGAGTTAACGGGGGCTCTTGGCTACACCTTC. Its protein is CAISELTGALGYTF.

Points on this clonotype: This could be a read error, since a much larger clone is one nucleotide away. The J gene is TRBJ2-1, the V gene TRBV20-1; 7 bases agree with TRBD1. The trim removed 0 bases at V and 13 bases at J, leaving 15 bases unmatched. The CDR3 is 15 amino acids. The germline CDR1 and CDR2 sequences are DFQATT and SNEGSKA (reference sequence). This chain's CDR3 is CSARDKNRGVETQFF. CDR3 nucleotide sequence: TGCAGTGCTAGAGATAAGAACAGGGGTGTGGAGACCCAGTTCTTC.

This clonotype appeared a single time. The chain employs TRBV6-1 and TRBJ1-1, with 9 nucleotides matching TRBD1. The junction had 5 bases not matched to a gene; V was cut back by 2 bases and J by 7 bases. CDR1 and CDR2 from the germline V gene are MNHNS and SASEGT. The CDR3 contains 14 residues. CDR3 sequence reads: CASSELAGQGEAFF. DNA for the CDR3: TGTGCCAGCAGTGAACTGGCGGGACAGGGTGAAGCTTTCTTT.

This clonotype showed up just a few times. The rearrangement uses TRBV7-9 and TRBJ1-2; D gene uncertain. Germline CDR1 and CDR2: SEHNR and FQNEAQ (reference sequence). The CDR3 contains 19 residues. V was trimmed by 2 bases and J by 2 bases, leaving 24 bases between them. CDR3 coding DNA: TGTGCCAGCAGCTTATTAGATCCGGGAAGGATGGGTCTCAACTATGGCTACACCTTC. Translated: CASSLLDPGRMGLNYGYTF. Full variable domain (outside the CDR3, taken from reference TRBV7-9 and TRBJ1-2): DTGVSQNPRHKITKRGQNVTFRCDPISEHNRLYWYRQTLGQGPEFLTYFQNEAQLEKSRLLSDRFSAERPKGSFSTLEIQRTEQGDSAMYLCASSLLDPGRMGLNYGYTFGSGTRLTVV.

The chain carries TRBV7-3 and TRBJ2-3, with a possible D match to TRBD2 (6 bases). Germline-derived CDR1 and CDR2 are SGHTA and FQGTGA. The CDR3 loop spans 13 amino acids. Between the trimmed V and J ends, which lost 2 bases and 6 bases, there was a span of 9 bases. The CDR3 here is CASSLAGRDTQYF. CDR3 nucleotide sequence: TGTGCCAGCAGCTTAGCGGGAAGGGATACGCAGTATTTT. Complete variable domain (other parts from reference TRBV7-3 and TRBJ2-3): GAGVSQTPSNKVTEKGKYVELRCDPISGHTALYWYRQSLGQGPEFLIYFQGTGAADDSGLPNDRFFAVRPEGSVSTLKIQRTERGDSAVYLCASSLAGRDTQYFGPGTRLTVL.

The chain employs TRBV20-1 and TRBJ1-2; D gene uncertain. Germline V gene lookup returns CDR1 DFQATT and CDR2 SNEGSKA (reference sequence). The V gene lost 5 bases and the J gene lost 3 bases, with 4 bases spanning the gap. The CDR3 spans 10 residues. The CDR3 nucleotides read TGCAGTGCTGAGGACTATGGCTACACCTTC. Protein product: CSAEDYGYTF.

The rearrangement joins TRBV7-9 to TRBJ2-7, with a tentative D call TRBD1 (6 bases). The V end lost 5 bases, the J end lost 3 bases, and 14 bases lay between the germline ends. This CDR3 comprises 14 residues. The V gene's germline CDR1 is SEHNR and CDR2 FQNEAQ (reference sequence). CDR3 sequence: CASSPDSKGYEQYF. CDR3 bases: TGTGCCAGCAGCCCGGACAGCAAAGGCTACGAGCAGTACTTC.

The chain uses TRBV20-1 and TRBJ1-5; D is possibly TRBD1 (6 bases). CDR1 and CDR2 (germline): DFQATT, SNEGSKA (reference sequence). The CDR3 is 19 amino acids. The V gene lost 0 bases and the J gene lost 0 bases, with 21 bases spanning the gap. The CDR3: CSARDLSQGNFYSNQPQHF. CDR3 DNA: TGCAGTGCTAGAGATCTCTCGCAGGGGAATTTTTATAGCAATCAGCCCCAGCATTTT.

This chain connects TRBV10-3 to TRBJ1-6; 7 bases agree with TRBD1. Germline CDR1 reads ENHRY; CDR2 reads SYGVKD. The CDR3 extends over 14 amino acids. V shed 6 bases, J shed 9 bases, and the junction held 8 bases outside the gene matches. CDR3: CAISRQGMTSPLHF. The CDR3 DNA reads as TGTGCCATCAGCCGACAGGGCATGACTTCACCCCTCCACTTT.

This clonotype was recorded a few times. This rearrangement joins TRBV13 to TRBJ2-3; D possibly corresponds to TRBD1 (6 bases). V was cut by 5 bases and J by 0 bases, with 12 bases left in between. In germline, CDR1 is PRHDT, CDR2 FYEKMQ (reference sequence). The CDR3 totals 15 residues. The CDR3 sequence is CASSVRDTSTDTQYF. The CDR3 DNA is TGTGCCAGCAGCGTCCGGGACACCAGCACAGATACGCAGTATTTT. The whole variable domain, filled in from reference TRBV13 and TRBJ2-3, reads AAGVIQSPRHLIKEKRETATLKCYPIPRHDTVYWYQQGPGQDPQFLISFYEKMQSDKGSIPDRFSAQQFSDYHSELNMSSLELGDSALYFCASSVRDTSTDTQYFGPGTRLTVL.

V and J are TRBV12-3 or TRBV12-4 and TRBJ2-4, with 9 bases fitting TRBD1. CDR3 length: 13 amino acids. V was pared by 6 bases and J by 13 bases, with 10 bases of the junction left unmatched. CDR3 protein: CASSPITGGRQYF. CDR3 bases: TGTGCCAGCAGCCCTATCACAGGGGGCAGGCAGTACTTC.

The chain employs TRBV9 and TRBJ2-2; 7 nucleotides line up with TRBD1. Germline values: CDR1 SGDLS, CDR2 YYNGEE. The ends lost 4 bases at V and 2 bases at J; junction bases unmatched: 5. The CDR3 extends over 15 amino acids. Here the CDR3 reads CASSPQGVNTGELFF. In nucleotides, the CDR3 is TGTGCCAGCAGCCCGCAGGGGGTCAACACCGGGGAGCTGTTTTTT.

The chain has TRBV7-2 and TRBJ1-5; tentatively, D is TRBD1 (6 bases). Between the trimmed V and J ends, which lost 0 bases and 6 bases, there was a span of 12 bases. The CDR3 totals 15 residues. Germline V gene data show CDR1 as SGHTA and CDR2 as FQGNSA. CDR3: CASSLAGAGVQPQHF. The CDR3 region has the DNA TGTGCCAGCAGCTTAGCCGGAGCAGGGGTTCAGCCCCAGCATTTT.

This clonotype has more than one count but fewer than ten. This rearrangement joins TRBV9 to TRBJ2-5; a weak D match, TRBD1 (6 bases). The CDR3 is 15 residues long. The V end lost 5 bases, the J end lost 4 bases, and 18 bases lay between the germline ends. Per germline, CDR1 SGDLS and CDR2 YYNGEE. CDR3 sequence reads: CASRVADSPVETQYF. The CDR3 nucleotides are TGTGCCAGCAGGGTTGCGGACAGTCCCGTAGAGACCCAGTACTTC.

V gene TRBV6-5 combines with J gene TRBJ2-1, with 10 bases identical to TRBD1. Looked up from germline, CDR1 is MNHEY and CDR2 is SVGAGI. After removal of 6 bases from V and 5 bases from J, the junction contained 7 bases not matched to a gene. This CDR3 is 15 amino acids long. CDR3 DNA sequence: TGTGCCAGCAGGGTGGGACAGGGGATCCACAATGAGCAGTTCTTC. Translated: CASRVGQGIHNEQFF.

This rearrangement joins TRBV5-1 to TRBJ2-1; D is perhaps TRBD1 (5 bases). The germline CDR1 and CDR2 sequences are SGHRS and YFSETQ. This CDR3 is built from 16 residues. Trimming stripped 2 bases from V and 2 bases from J, with 14 bases between. In DNA, the CDR3 is TGCGCCAGCAGCTTCAATGGGGCCCCACCCTACAATGAGCAGTTCTTC. It codes for CASSFNGAPPYNEQFF.

This clonotype has a count of ten or more. This chain connects TRBV6-5 to TRBJ2-3, with D perhaps assigned TRBD1 or TRBD2 (5 bases each). The CDR3 loop spans 13 amino acids. The V end was cut by 10 bases, the J end by 0 bases, with 11 bases between. Germline lookup yields CDR1 MNHEY and CDR2 SVGAGI. CDR3 sequence (DNA): TGTGCCACCGGGACGGTCAGCACAGATACGCAGTATTTT. The encoded protein is CATGTVSTDTQYF.

This clonotype was recorded at least ten times. The chain employs TRBV12-3 or TRBV12-4 and TRBJ2-5; maybe TRBD2 (6 bases). The end of the DNA is better explained by TRBJ2-7, so the J call may be wrong. The CDR3 spans 12 residues. The CDR3 loop reads CASSLGGHEQYF. The DNA for the CDR3 is TGTGCCAGCAGTTTGGGGGGACACGAGCAGTACTTC.

V usage is TRBV7-9 and J usage is TRBJ2-3; TRBD1 might be the D (6 bases). The germline V gene encodes CDR1 SEHNR and CDR2 FQNEAQ (reference sequence). This CDR3 has 16 amino acids. V was cut by 4 bases and J by 1 base, with 15 bases left in between. The DNA of the CDR3 is TGTGCCAGCAGCTCCCAACAGGGCCCCGGCACAGATACGCAGTATTTT. Translation: CASSSQQGPGTDTQYF.

Worth noting for this clonotype: Germline and junction disagree at one end, which may indicate a read error. V is TRBV28 and J is TRBJ2-6; D might be TRBD2 (6 bases). The CDR3 spans 22 residues. Germline values: CDR1 MDHEN, CDR2 SYDVKM. The CDR3 spells CASSVPSAGRAAPLSGANVRTF. In DNA form, the CDR3 reads TGTGCCAGCAGTGTACCCTCAGCGGGTAGGGCAGCCCCACTCTCTGGGGCCAACGTCCGGACTTTC.

The chain employs TRBV3-1 and TRBJ1-2, with 7 bases fitting TRBD1. J lost 8 bases, V lost 4 bases, and 7 bases had no gene match. Germline assignment: CDR1 LGHDT and CDR2 YNNKEL (reference sequence). The CDR3 is 13 residues long. CDR3 residues: CASSPDRSSGYTF. DNA of the CDR3: TGTGCCAGCAGCCCGGACAGGTCGAGCGGCTACACCTTC.

The chain is built from TRBV6-4 and TRBJ1-5; 8 nucleotides line up with TRBD1. Per germline, CDR1 MRHNA and CDR2 SNTAGT. CDR3 size: 17 residues. V was pared by 1 base and J by 4 bases, with 9 bases of the junction left unmatched. CDR3 in amino acids: CASSDFPGQELNQPQHF. CDR3 nucleotide sequence: TGTGCCAGCAGTGACTTTCCGGGACAGGAGCTAAATCAGCCCCAGCATTTT.

Note on this clonotype: The junction and the germline gene differ at one end; a read error may be behind it. The rearrangement uses TRBV27 and TRBJ2-3; 12 nucleotides align to TRBD2. The CDR3 sequence is 13 residues long. CDR1 MNHEY and CDR2 SMNVEV come from the germline V gene (reference sequence). The CDR3 DNA sequence: TGTGTCAGCGCTAGCGGGGGGGCAGATACGCAGTATTTT. The encoded protein is CVSASGGADTQYF.

With regard to this clonotype: Compared with germline, one end of the junction differs, possibly owing to a read error. The J gene is TRBJ2-5, the V gene TRBV6-5; 10 bases align to TRBD1. The CDR3 loop spans 15 amino acids. Germline loops: CDR1 MNHEY, CDR2 SVGAGI. DNA for the CDR3: TGTGTCAGCAGTCGTGGGACAGGGGCCCGGGAGACCCAGTACTTC. This codes for CVSSRGTGARETQYF.

J is TRBJ2-7 and V is TRBV5-1, with 7 bases aligning to TRBD1. The CDR3 totals 13 residues. V lost 5 bases to trimming and J lost 2 bases; unmatched junction nucleotides: 4. Per the germline V gene, CDR1 is SGHRS and CDR2 is YFSETQ. The CDR3 region is CASSTTGAYEQYF. The CDR3 region has the DNA TGCGCCAGCAGTACCACAGGGGCCTACGAGCAGTACTTC.

J is TRBJ2-7 and V is TRBV19; 7 bases align to TRBD2. V lost 3 bases to trimming and J lost 0 bases; unmatched junction nucleotides: 5. The CDR3 covers 15 residues. CDR1 LNHDA and CDR2 SQIVND come from the germline V gene (reference sequence). In nucleotides, the CDR3 is TGTGCCAGTAGTATTTGGCGGGAGAGCTCCTACGAGCAGTACTTC. This gives the protein CASSIWRESSYEQYF.